The sequence of this TCR beta chain was determined in a study of monozygotic twins with inflammatory bowel disease. In germline, CDR1 is SGHRS, CDR2 YFSETQ. The CDR3 contains 13 residues. Starting material for each TCR library was about 3,500 ng of total RNA. Template switching appended UMIs that held a 6-nucleotide sample barcode. TCRalpha along with TCRbeta cDNA was subjected to two nested PCRs lasting 16 and 9 cycles. Reprocessing the 5' RACE reads, TCRdb reports a single entry for every CDR3 protein and omits DNA. The table lists 200,000 to 250,000 distinct CDR3 sequences. The receptor's source is a human donor with ulcerative colitis or Crohn's disease, or a healthy co-twin of an affected twin (not recorded which). The rearrangement joins TRBV5-1 to TRBJ2-5. Sequencing used blood. CDR3: CASSLAPLETQYF.